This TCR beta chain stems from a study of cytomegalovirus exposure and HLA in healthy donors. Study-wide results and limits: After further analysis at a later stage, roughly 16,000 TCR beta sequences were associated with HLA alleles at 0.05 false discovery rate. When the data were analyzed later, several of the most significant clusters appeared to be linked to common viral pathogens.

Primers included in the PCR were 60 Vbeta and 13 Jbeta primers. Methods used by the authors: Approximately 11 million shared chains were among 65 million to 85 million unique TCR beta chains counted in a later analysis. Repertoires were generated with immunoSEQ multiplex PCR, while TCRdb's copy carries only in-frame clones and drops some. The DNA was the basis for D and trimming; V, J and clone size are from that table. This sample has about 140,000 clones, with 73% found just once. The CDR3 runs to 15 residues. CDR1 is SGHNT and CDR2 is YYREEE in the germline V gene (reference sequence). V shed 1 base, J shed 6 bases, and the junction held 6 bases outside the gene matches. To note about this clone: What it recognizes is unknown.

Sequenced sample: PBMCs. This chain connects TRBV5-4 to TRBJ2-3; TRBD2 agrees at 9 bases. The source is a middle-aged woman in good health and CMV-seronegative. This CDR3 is CASSLSRTSADTQYF. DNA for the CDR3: TGTGCCAGCAGCTTGTCGCGGACTAGCGCTGATACGCAGTATTTT.